These T cell receptor beta chains were read from a single sample in a study of blood T cell repertoires in COVID-19. Assay: immunoSEQ multiplex PCR; the TCRdb copy retains only in-frame clones and omits some. The sample contains some 160,000 clones, about 85% of which appear only once. Sequencing was performed on peripheral blood. The origin of the receptors is a woman at least 80 years old with COVID-19, enrolled during active disease. Both conserved end residues are part of each CDR3. Fields, in order: J gene, V gene, clone size, CDR3 protein. Only part of the rows carry a size: once, few, many, or a class if the clone is expanded.

TRBJ1-2 TRBV5-1 - CASSLGGIRTDEYGYTF
TRBJ1-1 TRBV3-1/TRBV3-2 - CASSHGQLEAFF
TRBJ2-5 TRBV7-9 - CASSSQSTGQETQYF
TRBJ2-2 TRBV29-1 once CSVGRRPGELFF
TRBJ2-5 TRBV5-1 - CASSFTGGQETQYF
TRBJ2-3 TRBV11-3 - CASSLDRYTDTQYF
TRBJ1-1 TRBV7-9 - CASSQNTEAFF
TRBJ1-5 TRBV10-3 once CATSLAGTVNQPQHF
TRBJ2-7 TRBV2 - CASSEASAGATHEQYF
TRBJ2-7 TRBV4-1 - CASSQVPGTYEQYF
TRBJ2-5 TRBV7-6 - CASSPGTGGAKTQYF
TRBJ2-3 TRBV5-4 few CAGTAGGTRSTDTQYF
TRBJ2-7 TRBV7-9 - CASSLYRESSYEQYF
TRBJ1-5 TRBV12-3/TRBV12-4 - CASSFRGDQPQHF
TRBJ2-3 TRBV11-1 - CASSKGGTTDTQYF
TRBJ2-3 TRBV5-6 - CASSLGAADTQYF
TRBJ2-7 TRBV5-1 - CASTETGTSGSGEQYF
TRBJ1-6 TRBV5-1 few CASSLGQGNSPLHF
TRBJ1-1 TRBV6-5 - CASSYAQGRTEAFF
TRBJ1-1 TRBV7-8 - CASSLWGGTMNTEAFF
TRBJ2-1 TRBV3-1/TRBV3-2 - CASSMTSGGANYNEQFF
TRBJ2-2 TRBV19 - CASKSDRGTGELFF
TRBJ1-6 TRBV3-1/TRBV3-2 - CASSQGSRQGNSPLHF
TRBJ1-2 TRBV18 - CASSPQGANYGYTF
TRBJ2-7 TRBV4-2 - CASSPGLAGTMDF
TRBJ2-1 TRBV6-5 - CASSSAGGEQFF
TRBJ2-4 TRBV5-1 - CASSNTYIAGKEVVTKNIQYF
TRBJ2-7 TRBV11-3 - CASSDGTNIYEQYF
TRBJ1-4 TRBV5-1 - CASSSPPSGQPGTNEKLFF
TRBJ2-5 TRBV19 - CASSYRDRAQETQYF
TRBJ1-2 TRBV6-1 - CASSEWGQKINYGYTF
TRBJ2-4 TRBV29-1 once CSVAFHINIQYF
TRBJ2-1 TRBV5-6 - CASSLAAQGGNEQFF
TRBJ2-7 TRBV14 - CASRRPGRFPYEQYF
TRBJ2-5 TRBV6-5 - CASRHQGAQETQYF
TRBJ1-5 TRBV19 once CASSTTWEAGNQPQHF
TRBJ1-4 TRBV28 - CASSLRTTGSNEKLFF
TRBJ1-5 TRBV25-1 - CASSESGSNQPQHF
TRBJ2-7 TRBV7-6 - CASSLAGLAGGAYGEQYF
TRBJ1-1 TRBV10-3 - CAISEKGGDTEAFF
TRBJ2-1 TRBV5-1 - CASKQDDSSYNEQFF
TRBJ1-1 TRBV19 - CASSHRAEAFF
TRBJ2-5 TRBV5-1 - CASSPADTQETQYF
TRBJ1-1 TRBV29-1 - CSVGGANTEAFF
TRBJ1-1 TRBV2 once CASRLTGRNTEAFF
TRBJ1-5 TRBV2 - CASSEAGAGGQPQHF
TRBJ2-1 TRBV6-5 - CASSRPDSHNEQFF
TRBJ1-1 TRBV29-1 many CSSNEGGPNTEAFF
TRBJ1-1 TRBV20-1 once CSASQGTAEAFF
TRBJ1-2 TRBV5-1 - CASSLLDSNYGYTF
TRBJ2-5 TRBV7-8 - CASSLGLERETQYF
TRBJ1-4 TRBV19 - CASSIEEREKLFF
TRBJ1-2 TRBV2 few CASKNLDRSYGYTF
TRBJ1-6 TRBV7-3 - CASSVRDRGNSPLHF
TRBJ1-5 TRBV10-3 - CAIRGGEDQPQHF